What follows are 22 T cell receptor beta chains derived from one specimen sequenced in a study of T cells in localized non-small cell lung cancer. The data were produced by immunoSEQ multiplex PCR, yet TCRdb's version contains in-frame clones alone and is incomplete. Here the sample spans 70,000 to 80,000 clones, about 88% being singletons. The sequences come from peripheral blood, collected before any cancer treatment. These receptors came from a woman aged 35-75 years with stage I squamous cell lung carcinoma.

This CDR3 reads CASGRDTQYF. CDR3 sequence (DNA): TGTGCCAGCGGTCGGGATACGCAGTATTTT. The chain has TRBV28 and TRBJ2-3; D is ambiguous. CDR1 and CDR2 (germline): MDHEN, SYDVKM. Trimming took 8 bases from V and 6 from J, leaving 6 bases between them. The CDR3 consists of 10 residues. Full variable domain (outside the CDR3, taken from reference TRBV28 and TRBJ2-3): DVKVTQSSRYLVKRTGEKVFLECVQDMDHENMFWYRQDPGLGLRLIYFSYDVKMKEKGDIPEGYSVSREKKERFSLILESASTNQTSMYLCASGRDTQYFGPGTRLTVL.

This chain uses TRBV5-4 with TRBJ1-2; TRBD1 aligns across 8 bases. The CDR3 is made up of 17 amino acids. V lost 4 bases and J lost 8; bases outside the gene matches: 19. CDR1 and CDR2 (germline): SGHNT, YYREEE (reference sequence). This CDR3 reads CASSLDRGYSTSIGYTF. Written as DNA, the CDR3 is TGTGCCAGCAGCCTCGACAGGGGCTATTCGACCTCTATCGGCTACACCTTC.

This chain links TRBV30 with TRBJ1-1; possible D gene TRBD1, 6 bases. The CDR3 is made up of 13 amino acids. V was cut by 4 bases and J by 3 bases, with 12 bases left in between. Germline V gene sequence: CDR1 GTSNPN, CDR2 SVGIG (reference sequence). CDR3 residues: CAWNRVRDTEAFF. The CDR3 region has the DNA TGTGCCTGGAACAGGGTCAGGGACACTGAAGCTTTCTTT.

The chain has TRBV5-4 and TRBJ2-3; tentatively, D is TRBD1 (5 bases). CDR1 and CDR2 from the germline V gene are SGHNT and YYREEE (reference sequence). The length of the CDR3 is 14 residues. Trimming took off 4 bases at V and 0 bases at J, with 9 bases between the two ends. The CDR3 DNA reads as TGTGCCAGCAGCAGGGGTTCTAGCACAGATACGCAGTATTTT. As protein: CASSRGSSTDTQYF.

In its sample, this clone was seen a few times. The chain uses TRBV7-9 and TRBJ2-1; TRBD2 matches 7 bases. Losses at the gene ends were 5 bases for V and 7 bases for J; bases not matched to a gene: 11. This CDR3 is 15 amino acids long. From germline, CDR1 is SEHNR and CDR2 FQNEAQ (reference sequence). This CDR3 is CASSKTSARRNEQFF. For the CDR3, the DNA is TGTGCCAGCAGCAAAACTAGCGCGCGGCGGAATGAGCAGTTCTTC. Filled out from reference TRBV7-9 and TRBJ2-1, the complete variable domain reads DTGVSQNPRHKITKRGQNVTFRCDPISEHNRLYWYRQTLGQGPEFLTYFQNEAQLEKSRLLSDRFSAERPKGSFSTLEIQRTEQGDSAMYLCASSKTSARRNEQFFGPGTRLTVL.

The chain has TRBV19 and TRBJ2-2; D possibly uses TRBD1 or TRBD2 (5 bases each). This CDR3 has 15 residues. The V gene lost 5 bases and the J gene lost 4 bases, with 14 bases spanning the gap. Per the germline V gene, CDR1 is LNHDA and CDR2 is SQIVND (reference sequence). The chain's CDR3 is CASSFAGTATGELFF. The CDR3 DNA is TGTGCCAGTAGTTTCGCCGGGACGGCCACCGGGGAGCTGTTTTTT.

The V gene is TRBV6-1, the J gene TRBJ1-1, with 8 nucleotides matching TRBD1. V shed 4 bases, J shed 3 bases, and the junction held 4 bases outside the gene matches. Germline V lookup: CDR1 MNHNS, CDR2 SASEGT. The CDR3 runs to 14 residues. For the CDR3, the DNA is TGTGCCAGCAGTGTGACAGGGGAGCACACTGAAGCTTTCTTT. Its translation is CASSVTGEHTEAFF.

The J gene is TRBJ2-3, the V gene TRBV7-9, with TRBD2 matching over 9 bases. Germline V gene data show CDR1 as SEHNR and CDR2 as FQNEAQ (reference sequence). This CDR3 contains 14 residues. V lost 3 bases, J lost 5 bases, and 3 bases stayed unmatched. The CDR3 loop reads CASSLRGGQDTQYF. For the CDR3, the DNA is TGTGCCAGCAGCTTGCGGGGGGGCCAAGATACGCAGTATTTT.

The chain combines TRBV30 with TRBJ2-2; no reliable D call. Germline assignment: CDR1 GTSNPN and CDR2 SVGIG (reference sequence). This CDR3 has 13 residues. V lost 0 bases to trimming and J lost 1 base, with 3 bases between them. CDR3 region: CAWSVLNTGELFF. The CDR3 DNA sequence: TGTGCCTGGAGTGTACTGAACACCGGGGAGCTGTTTTTT.

The chain carries TRBV11-2 and TRBJ1-2; D is perhaps TRBD1 (6 bases). Germline CDR1 and CDR2: SGHAT and FQNNGV. The germline V and J ends were trimmed by 4 bases and 5 bases, with 17 bases remaining between them. The CDR3 runs to 15 residues. CDR3 residues: CASSSVTGIRYGYTF. In DNA, the CDR3 is TGTGCCAGCAGCTCGGTGACAGGTATTAGGTATGGCTACACCTTC.

This CDR3 reads CAWSPTGYETQYF. CDR3 nucleotide sequence: TGTGCCTGGAGTCCGACAGGGTACGAGACCCAGTACTTC. The chain combines TRBV30 with TRBJ2-5; 7 positions agree with TRBD1. The germline V gene has CDR1 GTSNPN and CDR2 SVGIG (reference sequence). V trimming: 2 bases; J trimming: 5 bases; junction bases outside the gene matches: 5. The CDR3 runs to 13 residues.

V is TRBV28 and J is TRBJ1-1; TRBD1 agrees at 8 bases. J lost 4 bases, V lost 2 bases, and 9 bases had no gene match. There are 16 residues in the CDR3. CDR1 is MDHEN and CDR2 is SYDVKM in the germline V gene. The CDR3 DNA sequence: TGTGCCAGCAGTTTAAGTCCCGGGACAGGAGTCACTGAAGCTTTCTTT. Translation gives CASSLSPGTGVTEAFF.

Here the CDR3 reads CASSNGQIYEQYF. CDR3 DNA: TGTGCCAGCAGTAACGGACAGATCTACGAGCAGTACTTC. The V call is TRBV27, the J call TRBJ2-7; possible D gene TRBD1, 6 bases. The CDR3 spans 13 residues. CDR1 is MNHEY, CDR2 SMNVEV, per germline (reference sequence). Trimming left V 5 bases short and J 3 bases short, with 11 bases between.

The gene calls are TRBV19 and TRBJ2-1; TRBD2 agrees at 12 bases. Germline V gene lookup returns CDR1 LNHDA and CDR2 SQIVND (reference sequence). The V and J ends lost 5 bases and 9 bases, in that order; junction bases with no gene match: 8. This CDR3 comprises 15 residues. The CDR3: CASSSSSGGAREQFF. CDR3 DNA sequence: TGTGCCAGTAGTTCGTCTAGCGGGGGGGCCCGTGAGCAGTTCTTC.

J is TRBJ2-1 and V is TRBV7-3, with D unresolved. CDR1 and CDR2 from the germline V gene are SGHTA and FQGTGA. V lost 5 bases, J lost 3 bases, and 14 bases lay in between. CDR3 length equals 15 residues. CDR3 sequence reads: CASSPIPGGYNEQFF. CDR3 bases: TGTGCCAGCAGCCCCATTCCGGGCGGCTACAATGAGCAGTTCTTC.

The chain recombines TRBV4-1 with TRBJ2-7, with D perhaps given as TRBD1 or TRBD2 (5 bases each). The germline CDR1 and CDR2 sequences are MGHRA and YSYEKL. The CDR3 spans 14 residues. V was trimmed by 2 bases and J by 3 bases, leaving 11 bases between them. CDR3 in DNA: TGCGCCAGCAGCCAACCGGGACGGATCTACGAGCAGTACTTC. It specifies CASSQPGRIYEQYF.

Points on this clone: The germline gene is not matched at one end of the junction; a read error may be the cause. The chain carries TRBV7-7 and TRBJ1-2, with 7 bases fitting TRBD1. CDR1 SSHAT and CDR2 FNYEAQ come from the germline V gene (reference sequence). This CDR3 is built from 16 residues. The CDR3 region is CASSLAHEGARQGYTF. DNA for the CDR3: TGTGCTAGCAGCTTAGCCCATGAGGGGGCAAGACAAGGCTACACCTTC.

This clone was observed a handful of times. The rearrangement links TRBV19 to TRBJ1-6; 9 nucleotides agree with TRBD1. The trim removed 4 bases at V and 10 bases at J, leaving 5 bases unmatched. The V gene's germline CDR1 is LNHDA and CDR2 SQIVND (reference sequence). The CDR3 has 14 amino acids. This CDR3 is CASSRDREWSPLHF. CDR3 coding DNA: TGTGCCAGTAGTAGGGACAGGGAGTGGTCACCCCTCCACTTT.

The chain links TRBV4-1 to TRBJ2-5; the D gene could be TRBD1 or TRBD2 (6 bases each). The CDR3 loop spans 15 amino acids. The ends were cut back, 3 bases at V and 4 bases at J, with 15 bases in the middle. Looked up from germline, CDR1 is MGHRA and CDR2 is YSYEKL. The chain's CDR3 is CASSHRGEIGETQYF. The CDR3, as DNA: TGCGCCAGCAGCCATAGGGGGGAAATAGGAGAGACCCAGTACTTC.

The chain employs TRBV5-1 and TRBJ2-1, with D perhaps TRBD1 or TRBD2 (6 bases each). CDR3 size: 15 residues. Per germline, CDR1 SGHRS and CDR2 YFSETQ. V lost 1 base and J 8 bases, leaving 16 bases between the germline ends. The CDR3: CASSLLGGALHEQFF. The CDR3 nucleotides are TGCGCCAGCAGCTTGCTCGGGGGCGCTTTACATGAGCAGTTCTTC.

The genes are TRBV2 and TRBJ2-1; D call uncertain. V was trimmed by 5 bases and J by 8 bases, leaving 13 bases between them. Germline-derived CDR1 and CDR2 are SNHLY and FYNNEI. The CDR3 contains 13 residues. DNA for the CDR3: TGTGCCAGCAGTCAAAATGGAGAGGATGAGCAGTTCTTC. Encoded protein: CASSQNGEDEQFF. The variable domain in full, completed from reference TRBV2 and TRBJ2-1, reads EPEVTQTPSHQVTQMGQEVILRCVPISNHLYFYWYRQILGQKVEFLVSFYNNEISEKSEIFDDQFSVERPDGSNFTLKIRSTKLEDSAMYFCASSQNGEDEQFFGPGTRLTVL.

The chain employs TRBV7-9 and TRBJ1-1; D remains ambiguous. The CDR3 length is 13 residues. Germline values: CDR1 SEHNR, CDR2 FQNEAQ (reference sequence). Trimming took 5 bases from V and 1 from J, leaving 8 bases between them. The CDR3 region has the DNA TGTGCCAGCAGCCCTAGAGGGAACACTGAAGCTTTCTTT. As protein: CASSPRGNTEAFF.